These 18 T cell receptor beta chains were all obtained from the same sample, sequenced in a study of blood T cell repertoires in COVID-19. Assay used: immunoSEQ multiplex PCR; TCRdb lists only in-frame clones, some missing. The table lists over 130,000 clones, 87% of them singletons. The sample was peripheral blood. These receptors were obtained from a woman in her fifties or sixties with active or convalescent COVID-19.

The chain carries TRBV19 and TRBJ1-2; TRBD1 matches at 7 bases. Germline V gene data show CDR1 as LNHDA and CDR2 as SQIVND (reference sequence). This CDR3 has 17 amino acids. Trimming took 5 bases from V and 4 from J; bases not matched to a gene: 16. CDR3 bases: TGTGCCAGTAGTCATTGGATTTATTCACAGGGGAGCTATGGCTACACCTTC. It translates to CASSHWIYSQGSYGYTF.

The J gene is TRBJ1-2, the V gene TRBV7-9, with a tentative D call TRBD1 (5 bases). CDR3 length equals 15 residues. Germline loops: CDR1 SEHNR, CDR2 FQNEAQ (reference sequence). Trimming took off 6 bases at V and 6 bases at J, with 20 bases between the two ends. The chain's CDR3 is CASRGAFGRADGYTF. Written as DNA, the CDR3 is TGTGCCAGCAGAGGAGCATTTGGCAGGGCGGATGGCTACACCTTC.

The chain has TRBV10-3 and TRBJ2-5, with D maybe TRBD1 (6 bases). The CDR3 runs 14 residues. V was trimmed by 10 bases and J by 2 bases, leaving 17 bases between them. CDR1 ENHRY and CDR2 SYGVKD come from the germline V gene. The CDR3 sequence: CATADSIQQETQYF. The CDR3 DNA reads TGTGCCACCGCGGACAGCATACAACAAGAGACCCAGTACTTC.

V usage is TRBV12-5 and J usage is TRBJ2-5; tentative D call: TRBD2 (5 bases). The CDR3 runs 14 residues. Germline V CDR1 and CDR2: LGHNT, FRNRAP. V lost 7 bases, J lost 5 bases, and 17 bases lay in between. The CDR3 is CASALEASWETQYF. The CDR3 DNA is TGTGCTAGTGCCTTGGAGGCTAGCTGGGAGACCCAGTACTTC.

This chain connects TRBV9 to TRBJ2-2; 12 nucleotides align to TRBD2. J was trimmed by 4 bases and V by 3 bases; bases with no gene match: 7. The CDR3 loop spans 17 amino acids. Germline V CDR1 and CDR2: SGDLS, YYNGEE. Here the CDR3 DNA reads TGTGCCAGCAGCGCTAGCGGGGGGGCCTTTTTCACCGGGGAGCTGTTTTTT. It is translated as CASSASGGAFFTGELFF.

The rearrangement links TRBV12-3 or TRBV12-4 to TRBJ2-1, with D tentatively TRBD2 (6 bases). This CDR3 is built from 13 residues. The germline V and J ends were trimmed by 6 bases and 9 bases, with 15 bases remaining between them. The CDR3 here is CASSPRLEIEQFF. The CDR3 region has the DNA TGTGCCAGCAGCCCCCGACTAGAGATTGAGCAGTTCTTC.

The table lists this clone with a count of one. The chain joins TRBV5-1 to TRBJ1-1, with D perhaps matching TRBD1 (5 bases). CDR1 and CDR2 from the germline V gene are SGHRS and YFSETQ. V shed 3 bases and J shed 1 base, with 10 bases lying between them. The CDR3 is 14 amino acids. This chain's CDR3 is CASSSGFGNTEAFF. The DNA of the CDR3 is TGCGCCAGCAGCTCAGGGTTTGGGAACACTGAAGCTTTCTTT.

This clone has a single count. The J gene is TRBJ1-1, the V gene TRBV5-1; D possibly corresponds to TRBD1 (6 bases). This CDR3 has 14 residues. Germline V CDR1 and CDR2: SGHRS, YFSETQ. V shed 4 bases and J shed 7 bases, with 17 bases lying between them. The CDR3 DNA is TGCGCCAGCAGCCCAGGTTTGGGGGCGGGTGAAGCTTTCTTT. Its protein product is CASSPGLGAGEAFF.

The chain is built from TRBV12-3 or TRBV12-4 and TRBJ1-2, with D tentatively TRBD1 (5 bases). The length of the CDR3 is 13 residues. V was clipped by 1 base and J by 2 bases, with 5 bases between them. The CDR3 loop reads CASSLDRNYGYTF. Here the CDR3 DNA reads TGTGCCAGCAGTTTAGACAGGAACTATGGCTACACCTTC.

V usage is TRBV5-4 and J usage is TRBJ1-1, with D tentatively TRBD1 (5 bases). Germline-derived CDR1 and CDR2 are SGHNT and YYREEE (reference sequence). The CDR3 contains 11 residues. V was clipped by 5 bases and J by 7 bases, with 9 bases between them. The CDR3 here is CASRADSEAFF. CDR3 in DNA: TGTGCCAGCAGGGCCGACAGTGAAGCTTTCTTT.

The gene calls are TRBV4-3 and TRBJ1-2, with TRBD1 matching 7 bases. The germline V gene encodes CDR1 LGHNA and CDR2 YSLEER. The CDR3 is made up of 17 amino acids. The J segment lost 4 bases and the V segment lost 1 base, leaving 12 bases of the junction unmatched. The CDR3 DNA sequence: TGCGCCAGCAGCCAAGGGGAAGGGGGCGGTTTTGGCTATGGCTACACCTTC. Translated: CASSQGEGGGFGYGYTF.

This chain connects TRBV4-3 to TRBJ2-2, with D possibly being TRBD1 (5 bases). The CDR3 is 14 residues long. Trimming removed 0 bases from V and 5 bases from J, with 7 bases in between. Germline CDR1 reads LGHNA; CDR2 reads YSLEER. CDR3 in DNA: TGCGCCAGCAGCCAAGATGCAGGGACCGGGGAGCTGTTTTTT. Translating gives CASSQDAGTGELFF.

V and J are TRBV2 and TRBJ2-4; tentatively, D is TRBD2 (5 bases). In germline, CDR1 is SNHLY, CDR2 FYNNEI. The V end was cut by 6 bases, the J end by 0 bases, with 9 bases between. The CDR3 spans 14 residues. CDR3 protein: CASRGGLAKNIQYF. CDR3 DNA: TGTGCCAGCAGGGGTGGACTAGCCAAAAACATTCAGTACTTC.

The chain combines TRBV2 with TRBJ1-4; D ambiguous. CDR3 length: 14 amino acids. From germline, CDR1 is SNHLY and CDR2 FYNNEI. The V and J ends lost 6 bases and 0 bases respectively, with 8 bases between them. The CDR3 loop is CASRTGTTNEKLFF. Written as DNA, the CDR3 is TGTGCCAGCAGAACCGGGACAACTAATGAAAAACTGTTTTTT.

J is TRBJ1-1 and V is TRBV5-1; D gene unclear. Trimming took 4 bases from V and 2 from J, leaving 18 bases between them. Germline CDR1 and CDR2: SGHRS and YFSETQ. The CDR3 contains 16 residues. The chain's CDR3 is CASSPRSSGANTEAFF. The CDR3 DNA reads as TGCGCCAGCAGCCCGCGTAGTTCGGGTGCCAACACTGAAGCTTTCTTT.

The chain couples TRBV2 to TRBJ2-7; D uncertain. CDR1 and CDR2 from the germline V gene are SNHLY and FYNNEI. The CDR3 runs 11 residues. Trimming stripped 6 bases from V and 2 bases from J, with 5 bases between. Here the CDR3 DNA reads TGTGCCAGCAGCGTTACCTACGAGCAGTACTTC. Its translation: CASSVTYEQYF.

The gene calls are TRBV9 and TRBJ2-4; 8 bases map to TRBD2. Germline V gene data show CDR1 as SGDLS and CDR2 as YYNGEE. J gave up 2 bases and V 0 bases, and 4 bases lay outside the gene matches. CDR3 length: 16 amino acids. The CDR3 coding sequence is TGTGCCAGCAGCGTAGCGAGCGGGGGCCCCAAAAACATTCAGTACTTC. Encoded protein: CASSVASGGPKNIQYF.

V and J are TRBV5-4 and TRBJ2-3, with 9 bases fitting TRBD1. Germline CDR1 reads SGHNT; CDR2 reads YYREEE (reference sequence). This CDR3 region has 15 residues. The V gene end was trimmed by 4 bases and the J gene end by 2 bases; junction bases not matched to a gene: 5. DNA for the CDR3: TGTGCCAGCAGCCTGTGGACAGGGGCCACAGATACGCAGTATTTT. This translates into CASSLWTGATDTQYF.